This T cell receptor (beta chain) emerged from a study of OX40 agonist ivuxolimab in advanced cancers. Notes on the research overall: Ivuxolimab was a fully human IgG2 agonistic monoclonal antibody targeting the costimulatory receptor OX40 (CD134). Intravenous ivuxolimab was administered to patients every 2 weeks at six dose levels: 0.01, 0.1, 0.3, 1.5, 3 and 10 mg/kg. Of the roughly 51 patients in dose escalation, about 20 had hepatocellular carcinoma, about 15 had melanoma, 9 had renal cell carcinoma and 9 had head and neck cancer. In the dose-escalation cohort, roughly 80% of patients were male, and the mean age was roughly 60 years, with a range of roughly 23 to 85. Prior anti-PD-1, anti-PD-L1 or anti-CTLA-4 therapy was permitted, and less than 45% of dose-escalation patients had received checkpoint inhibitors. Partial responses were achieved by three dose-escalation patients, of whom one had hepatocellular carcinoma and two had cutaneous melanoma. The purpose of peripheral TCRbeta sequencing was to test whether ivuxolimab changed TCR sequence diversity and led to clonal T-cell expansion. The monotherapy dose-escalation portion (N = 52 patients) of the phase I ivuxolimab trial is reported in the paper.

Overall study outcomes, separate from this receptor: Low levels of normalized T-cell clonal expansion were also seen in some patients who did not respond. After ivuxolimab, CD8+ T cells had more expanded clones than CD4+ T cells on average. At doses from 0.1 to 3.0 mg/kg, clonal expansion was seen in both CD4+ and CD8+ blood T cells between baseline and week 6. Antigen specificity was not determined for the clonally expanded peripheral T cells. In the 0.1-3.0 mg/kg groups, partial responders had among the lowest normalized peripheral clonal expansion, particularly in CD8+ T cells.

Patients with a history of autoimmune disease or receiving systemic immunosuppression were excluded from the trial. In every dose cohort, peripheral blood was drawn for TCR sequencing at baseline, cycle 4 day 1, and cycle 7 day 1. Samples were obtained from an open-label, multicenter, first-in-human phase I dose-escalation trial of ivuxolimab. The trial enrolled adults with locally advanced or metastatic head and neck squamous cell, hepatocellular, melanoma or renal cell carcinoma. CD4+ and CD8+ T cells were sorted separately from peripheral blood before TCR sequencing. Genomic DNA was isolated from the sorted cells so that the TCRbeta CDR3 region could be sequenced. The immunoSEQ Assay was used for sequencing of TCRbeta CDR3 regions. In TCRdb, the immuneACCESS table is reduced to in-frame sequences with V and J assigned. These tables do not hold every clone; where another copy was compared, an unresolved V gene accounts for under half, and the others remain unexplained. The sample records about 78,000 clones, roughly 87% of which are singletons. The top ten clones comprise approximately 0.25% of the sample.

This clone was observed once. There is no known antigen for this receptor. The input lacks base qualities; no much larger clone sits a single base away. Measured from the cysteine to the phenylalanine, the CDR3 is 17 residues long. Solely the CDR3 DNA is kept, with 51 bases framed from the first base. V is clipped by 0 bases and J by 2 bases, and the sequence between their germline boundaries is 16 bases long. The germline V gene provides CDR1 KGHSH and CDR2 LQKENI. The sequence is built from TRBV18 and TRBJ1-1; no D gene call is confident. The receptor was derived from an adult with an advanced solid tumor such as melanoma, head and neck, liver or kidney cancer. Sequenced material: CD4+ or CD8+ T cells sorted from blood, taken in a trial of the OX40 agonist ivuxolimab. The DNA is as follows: TGTGCCAGCTCACCACCGGGAACCAGAACCTTCAACACTGAAGCTTTCTTT. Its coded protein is CASSPPGTRTFNTEAFF.